This is a list of T cell receptor beta chains from one sample in a study of blood T cell repertoires in COVID-19. Profiled with immunoSEQ multiplex PCR; TCRdb holds only in-frame clones, not every one. Among about 11,000 clones listed, about two thirds were seen once. The sample taken for sequencing was peripheral blood. The receptor source for this set is a man aged 55 to 70 with COVID-19, enrolled during active disease. The CDR3 runs from the conserved cysteine through the conserved F or W. Fields, in order: V gene, D gene, clone size, J gene, CDR3 DNA, CDR3 protein. D genes are given only for firm matches. The size entry is marked missing in some rows and otherwise reads once, few, many or a size class.

V gene: TRBV2
D gene: NA
clone size: NA
J gene: TRBJ1-1
CDR3 DNA: TGTGCCAGCATCCGGGACACAGCTACTGAAGCTTTCTTT
CDR3 protein: CASIRDTATEAFF

V gene: TRBV5-6
D gene: TRBD1
clone size: few
J gene: TRBJ1-1
CDR3 DNA: TGTGCCAGCAGCTTGGGGACAGGGAGGAACACTGAAGCTTTCTTT
CDR3 protein: CASSLGTGRNTEAFF

V gene: TRBV3-1/TRBV3-2
D gene: NA
clone size: NA
J gene: TRBJ2-3
CDR3 DNA: TGTGCCAGCAGCCAAGAGCCCCTGGTCGCAGATACACAGTATTTT
CDR3 protein: CASSQEPLVADTQYF

V gene: TRBV11-2
D gene: TRBD2
clone size: NA
J gene: TRBJ2-1
CDR3 DNA: TGTGCCAGCAGCTTAGGGCGTGGGGCTAGCGGGAGGGACAATGAGCAGTTCTTC
CDR3 protein: CASSLGRGASGRDNEQFF

V gene: TRBV2
D gene: NA
clone size: NA
J gene: TRBJ1-5
CDR3 DNA: TGTGCCAGCAGTGAATTTGGACGGGACAATCAGCCCCAGCATTTT
CDR3 protein: CASSEFGRDNQPQHF

V gene: TRBV5-4
D gene: NA
clone size: NA
J gene: TRBJ2-2
CDR3 DNA: TGTGCCAGCAGCAACGGCGGAGTCCGAGGGAACACCGGGGAGCTGTTTTTT
CDR3 protein: CASSNGGVRGNTGELFF

V gene: TRBV19
D gene: NA
clone size: NA
J gene: TRBJ1-6
CDR3 DNA: TGTGCCAGTAGTGGGGGGTATTCACCCCTCCACTTT
CDR3 protein: CASSGGYSPLHF

V gene: TRBV7-9
D gene: NA
clone size: NA
J gene: TRBJ1-1
CDR3 DNA: TGTGCCAGCAGCTTGTACACAGGGAGCACTGAAGCTTTCTTT
CDR3 protein: CASSLYTGSTEAFF

V gene: TRBV7-9
D gene: TRBD1
clone size: NA
J gene: TRBJ1-1
CDR3 DNA: TGTGCCAGCAGCTTGGGCGGAACAGGGGGGAACACTGAAGCTTTCTTT
CDR3 protein: CASSLGGTGGNTEAFF

V gene: TRBV24-1
D gene: NA
clone size: NA
J gene: TRBJ2-3
CDR3 DNA: TGTGCCACCAGTGCTGTACTAGGTTTCGCAGATACGCAGTATTTT
CDR3 protein: CATSAVLGFADTQYF

V gene: TRBV27
D gene: NA
clone size: few
J gene: TRBJ2-5
CDR3 DNA: TGTGCCAGCAGTTTAAGTGCGGGATATGAGACCCAGTACTTC
CDR3 protein: CASSLSAGYETQYF

V gene: TRBV7-2
D gene: NA
clone size: NA
J gene: TRBJ2-5
CDR3 DNA: TGTGCCAGCTCAGCCTCCAGGGTCCCAGAGACCCAGTACTTC
CDR3 protein: CASSASRVPETQYF

V gene: TRBV6-5
D gene: TRBD1
clone size: NA
J gene: TRBJ1-6
CDR3 DNA: TGTGCCAGCAAGGCAGGGGGCAGAGGTTCACCCCTCCACTTT
CDR3 protein: CASKAGGRGSPLHF

V gene: TRBV25-1
D gene: TRBD2
clone size: NA
J gene: TRBJ2-1
CDR3 DNA: TGTGCCAGCAGTGAACCGGGACTAGCGGTAGGTGAGCAGTTCTTC
CDR3 protein: CASSEPGLAVGEQFF

V gene: TRBV5-1
D gene: TRBD1
clone size: NA
J gene: TRBJ1-2
CDR3 DNA: TGCGCCAGCAGCTTGGAGGGCAGGGGGCTCGTTGGCTACACCTTC
CDR3 protein: CASSLEGRGLVGYTF

V gene: TRBV19
D gene: TRBD1
clone size: NA
J gene: TRBJ2-2
CDR3 DNA: TGTGCCAGTAAAAGGGGGCTTAACACCGGGGAGCTGTTTTTT
CDR3 protein: CASKRGLNTGELFF

V gene: TRBV24-1
D gene: NA
clone size: NA
J gene: TRBJ2-1
CDR3 DNA: TGTGCCACCAGTGGGAGGGTTGGCTCCTACAATGAGCAGTTCTTC
CDR3 protein: CATSGRVGSYNEQFF

V gene: TRBV5-5
D gene: NA
clone size: few
J gene: TRBJ1-4
CDR3 DNA: TGTGCCAGCAGCTTGTTGCGGGCAGGAACTAATGAAAAACTGTTTTTT
CDR3 protein: CASSLLRAGTNEKLFF

V gene: TRBV10-3
D gene: NA
clone size: NA
J gene: TRBJ2-7
CDR3 DNA: TGTGCCATCAGTGAGTCACAGGGTCCCTACGAGCAGTACTTC
CDR3 protein: CAISESQGPYEQYF

V gene: TRBV5-4
D gene: NA
clone size: NA
J gene: TRBJ2-3
CDR3 DNA: TGTGCCAGCAGCTTGGAAACGGACAGCGGTACGCAGTATTTT
CDR3 protein: CASSLETDSGTQYF

V gene: TRBV7-8
D gene: TRBD1
clone size: medium-sized
J gene: TRBJ2-5
CDR3 DNA: TGTGCCAGCAGCTTAGACCGAGGGGGCACCCAGTACTTC
CDR3 protein: CASSLDRGGTQYF

V gene: TRBV29-1
D gene: TRBD2
clone size: NA
J gene: TRBJ2-3
CDR3 DNA: TGCAGCGTTGAAGCGGCGGGGGGGTCAAAAACGCAGTATTTT
CDR3 protein: CSVEAAGGSKTQYF